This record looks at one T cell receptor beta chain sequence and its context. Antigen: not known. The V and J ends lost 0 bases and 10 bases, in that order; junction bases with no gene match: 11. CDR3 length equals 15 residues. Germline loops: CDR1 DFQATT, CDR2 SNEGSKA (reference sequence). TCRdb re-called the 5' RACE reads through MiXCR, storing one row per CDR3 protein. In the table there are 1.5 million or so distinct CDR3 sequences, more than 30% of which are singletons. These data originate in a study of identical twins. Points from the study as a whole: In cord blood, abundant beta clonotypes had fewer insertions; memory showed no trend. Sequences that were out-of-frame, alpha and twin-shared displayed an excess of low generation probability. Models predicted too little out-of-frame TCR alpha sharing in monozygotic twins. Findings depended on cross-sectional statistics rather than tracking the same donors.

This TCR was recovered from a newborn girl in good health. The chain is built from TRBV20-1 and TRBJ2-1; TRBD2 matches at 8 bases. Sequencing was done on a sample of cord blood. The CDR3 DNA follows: TGCAGTGCTAGAGATCCCCGGGGGGGCCAATTGGAGCAGTTCTTC. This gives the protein CSARDPRGGQLEQFF.